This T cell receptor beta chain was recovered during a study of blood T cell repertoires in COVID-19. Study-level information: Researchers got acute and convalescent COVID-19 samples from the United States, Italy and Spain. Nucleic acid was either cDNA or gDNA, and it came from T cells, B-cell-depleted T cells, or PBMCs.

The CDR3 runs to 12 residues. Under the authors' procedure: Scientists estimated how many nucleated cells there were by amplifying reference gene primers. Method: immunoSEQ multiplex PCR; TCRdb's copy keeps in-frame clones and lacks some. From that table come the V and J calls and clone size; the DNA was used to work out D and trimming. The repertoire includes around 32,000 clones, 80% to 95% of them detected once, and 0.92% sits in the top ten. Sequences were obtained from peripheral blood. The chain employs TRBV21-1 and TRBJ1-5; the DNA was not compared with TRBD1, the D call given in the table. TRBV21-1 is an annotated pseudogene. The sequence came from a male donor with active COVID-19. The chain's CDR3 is CARYRGNQPQHF. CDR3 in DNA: TGTGCCAGATATAGGGGTAATCAGCCCCAGCATTTT.